This T cell receptor (beta chain) was identified in a study of T cell repertoires in cytomegalovirus infection. In this sample, this clonotype turned up a few times. Trimming left V 6 bases short and J 10 bases short, with 9 bases between. Germline V gives CDR1 SGHTA, CDR2 FQGNSA. The CDR3 sequence is 11 residues long. TCRdb reprocessed the reads via MiXCR and lists one record per CDR3 protein. This table holds around 550,000 distinct CDR3 sequences, more than 25% found once. This chain links TRBV7-2 with TRBJ1-4; the D is unclear. The specimen was PBMCs. This receptor was identified in a human donor in good health (CMV status not recorded). Some clones in this sample may be carry-over from other donors' samples. This CDR3 is CASRESRKLFF. CDR3 nucleotides: TGTGCCAGCAGGGAGTCCAGAAAACTGTTTTTT.